This TCR beta chain was recovered during a study of cytomegalovirus exposure and HLA in healthy donors. Trimming shortened V by 5 bases and J by 3 bases, and 8 bases separated the two germline ends. The CDR3 spans 12 residues. Germline values: CDR1 SGHRS, CDR2 YFSETQ. The repertoire was sequenced with immunoSEQ multiplex PCR; TCRdb's copy has only in-frame clones and lacks some. Of about 360,000 clones detected, more than 80% appear once; the ten largest clones hold 0.83%. This sequence originates from a woman aged 18-35 years in good health and CMV-seronegative. The V and J genes are TRBV5-1 and TRBJ1-1; no clear D. The specimen was PBMCs. This CDR3 is CASRAGDTEAFF. The CDR3 DNA is TGCGCCAGCAGGGCGGGCGACACTGAAGCTTTCTTT.